This T cell receptor beta chain was captured by sequencing in a study of T cell responses to AZD1222 COVID-19 vaccine. Comments on this clone: Its antigen remains unknown.

Some second doses came at about 4 weeks and others at about 12 weeks; these were pooled. Study conclusions and caveats: The number of AZD1222 recipients seropositive at baseline was only five or six. Spike as a whole was targeted by vaccine-associated CD4 TCRs, dominant at 160-218 and 743-854. Clonal diversity was possibly underestimated; the donors were predominantly white British and more often female.

The length of the CDR3 is 13 residues. V was shortened by 3 bases and J by 4 bases, with 7 bases between the two germline ends. Germline V gives CDR1 LGHNA, CDR2 YSLEER. Measured with immunoSEQ multiplex PCR; TCRdb has only the in-frame clones, and not every one. The table has around 160,000 clones, about 91% seen once. Material: peripheral blood, obtained 28 days after the second AZD1222 dose. The receptor's source is an adult who received the AZD1222 COVID-19 vaccine. The genes are TRBV4-3 and TRBJ1-5; tentative D call: TRBD1 (6 bases). The CDR3 nucleotides are TGCGCCAGCAGCCAGAGGGGGAATCAGCCCCAGCATTTT. Amino acids: CASSQRGNQPQHF.